These 18 T cell receptor beta chains came from one sample sequenced in a study of T cells in Graves' hyperthyroidism and ophthalmopathy. TCR beta CDR3 region amplification was performed from RNA transcripts. Researchers ran a first-round RT-PCR on the TCR CDR3 using the HTBI primer set. TCRdb reanalysed the multiplex PCR reads using MiXCR and keeps one entry per CDR3 protein. The sample gives hundreds of thousands of distinct CDR3 sequences, around 24% of which show up once; 10% to 12% is in the top ten. The specimen sequenced was blood. The receptors were sampled from a woman in her thirties with Graves' ophthalmopathy.

This clonotype appeared many times. The rearrangement links TRBV9 to TRBJ1-2, with 8 bases lining up with TRBD1. Germline V gene lookup returns CDR1 SGDLS and CDR2 YYNGEE. This CDR3 contains 14 residues. V dropped 4 bases and J dropped 7; count of bases not matched to a gene: 9. CDR3 coding DNA: TGTGCCAGCAGCTCCTGGACAGGGACGAGTGGCTACACCTTC. This translates into CASSSWTGTSGYTF.

This clonotype came up many times. The gene calls are TRBV4-2 and TRBJ1-3; 8 bases map to TRBD1. CDR3 length: 16 amino acids. The V and J ends lost 0 bases and 6 bases, in that order; junction bases with no gene match: 7. From germline, CDR1 is LGHNA and CDR2 YNFKEQ. The CDR3 spells CASSQDLGQGVNTIYF. CDR3 bases: TGTGCCAGCAGCCAAGATCTAGGACAGGGCGTAAACACCATATATTTT.

The chain links TRBV12-3 or TRBV12-4 to TRBJ2-7, with unresolved D. Trimming took off 3 bases at V and 9 bases at J, with 12 bases between the two ends. This CDR3 comprises 12 residues. The CDR3 region has the DNA TGTGCCAGCAGTTTTTACGGGCCCCCGCAGTACTTC. Its translation: CASSFYGPPQYF.

This clonotype was seen ten or more times. The CDR3 region is CASSFGRGNSPLHF. CDR3 in DNA: TGTGCCAGCAGCTTCGGCAGGGGAAATTCACCCCTCCACTTT. The genes are TRBV7-9 and TRBJ1-6; tentatively, D is TRBD1 (6 bases). Trimming removed 3 bases at V and 7 bases at J, with 10 bases between. Per germline, CDR1 SEHNR and CDR2 FQNEAQ (reference sequence). The CDR3 loop spans 14 amino acids.

This clonotype was seen a few times. V gene TRBV20-1 combines with J gene TRBJ2-7, with 10 bases fitting TRBD1. The CDR3 has 14 residues. Trimming removed 3 bases from V and 3 bases from J; junction bases left unmatched: 5. Per the germline V gene, CDR1 is DFQATT and CDR2 is SNEGSKA (reference sequence). The CDR3: CSASGTGEYYEQYF. In nucleotides, the CDR3 is TGCAGTGCTAGCGGGACAGGGGAGTACTACGAGCAGTACTTC.

The sample holds many counts of this clonotype. The chain carries TRBV6-2 or TRBV6-3 and TRBJ2-2; D uncertain. Trimming took off 5 bases at V and 3 bases at J, with 4 bases between the two ends. This CDR3 comprises 12 residues. The germline CDR1 and CDR2 sequences are MNHEY and SVGEGT. The CDR3 nucleotides are TGTGCCAGCAGTCACCACACCGGGGAGCTGTTTTTT. As protein: CASSHHTGELFF.

There are many counts of this clonotype. The chain recombines TRBV7-8 with TRBJ1-1; D uncertain. This CDR3 comprises 15 residues. Germline V gene sequence: CDR1 SGHVS, CDR2 FQNEAQ. The V and J ends lost 5 bases and 1 base respectively, with 14 bases between them. In DNA form, the CDR3 reads TGTGCCAGCAGCCCCCTGGTTGTCGGGAACACTGAAGCTTTCTTT. It specifies CASSPLVVGNTEAFF.

This clonotype was seen repeatedly, ten times or more. The chain is built from TRBV6-1 and TRBJ1-2; D gene unclear. Between the trimmed V and J ends, which lost 6 bases and 4 bases, there was a span of 6 bases. Germline V gives CDR1 MNHNS, CDR2 SASEGT. The CDR3 consists of 11 residues. This chain's CDR3 is CASSKGYGYTF. The CDR3, as DNA: TGTGCCAGCAGCAAGGGCTATGGCTACACCTTC.

This clonotype was detected many times. The chain recombines TRBV7-9 with TRBJ1-3; D is unresolved. There are 15 residues in the CDR3. From germline, CDR1 is SEHNR and CDR2 FQNEAQ (reference sequence). Trimming left V 6 bases short and J 0 bases short, with 12 bases between. CDR3 loop: CASSPSGYSGNTIYF. CDR3 coding DNA: TGTGCCAGCAGTCCCTCCGGATACTCTGGAAACACCATATATTTT.

This clonotype was seen ten or more times. For the CDR3, the DNA is TGCGCCAGCAGCCCCCGGACCGCCGCCTACGAGCAGTACTTC. It specifies CASSPRTAAYEQYF. The chain combines TRBV5-1 with TRBJ2-7; D call uncertain. V was shortened by 4 bases and J by 2 bases, with 13 bases between the two germline ends. Germline V gene data show CDR1 as SGHRS and CDR2 as YFSETQ. The CDR3 sequence is 14 residues long. Complete variable domain (other parts from reference TRBV5-1 and TRBJ2-7): KAGVTQTPRYLIKTRGQQVTLSCSPISGHRSVSWYQQTPGQGLQFLFEYFSETQRNKGNFPGRFSGRQFSNSRSEMNVSTLELGDSALYLCASSPRTAAYEQYFGPGTRLTVT.

This clonotype came up many times. This chain uses TRBV19 with TRBJ2-5; D not certain. Germline V gives CDR1 LNHDA, CDR2 SQIVND (reference sequence). Trimming took off 3 bases at V and 6 bases at J, with 11 bases between the two ends. CDR3 length: 13 residues. In DNA, the CDR3 is TGTGCCAGTAGTATGAAGAACCCCAAGACCCAGTACTTC. It codes for CASSMKNPKTQYF.

This clonotype was seen at least ten times. The CDR3 DNA sequence: TGTGCCACCAGCGGAGGGACCGGGACGGGGCAAAATTATGGCTACACCTTC. Translating gives CATSGGTGTGQNYGYTF. The chain uses TRBV15 and TRBJ1-2, with a weak D call TRBD1 (5 bases). CDR3 length equals 17 residues. V gave up 5 bases and J gave up 5 bases, with 24 bases separating them. CDR1 is LNHNV, CDR2 YYDKDF, per germline (reference sequence).

In its sample, this clonotype was seen many times. The V call is TRBV15, the J call TRBJ1-5, with D maybe TRBD1 (5 bases). Germline CDR1 reads LNHNV; CDR2 reads YYDKDF (reference sequence). The CDR3 totals 15 residues. Trimming pared 1 base from V and 6 bases from J, leaving 13 bases between. The CDR3 nucleotides read TGTGCCACCAGCAGAGTCGAGGGGATGGGTCAGCCCCAGCATTTT. Translated: CATSRVEGMGQPQHF.

The J gene is TRBJ2-7, the V gene TRBV28, with 9 bases that match TRBD1. This CDR3 comprises 14 residues. V lost 5 bases, J lost 5 bases, and 7 bases stayed unmatched. Per germline, CDR1 MDHEN and CDR2 SYDVKM. CDR3 loop: CASSPGQGKHEQYF. CDR3 DNA sequence: TGTGCCAGCAGTCCCGGACAGGGGAAACACGAGCAGTACTTC.

The V and J genes are TRBV10-3 and TRBJ2-7; D remains unclear. The CDR3 length is 12 residues. Trimming removed 7 bases from V and 0 bases from J, with 7 bases in between. The germline V gene has CDR1 ENHRY and CDR2 SYGVKD. CDR3 residues: CAIKASSYEQYF. As DNA, the CDR3 is TGTGCCATCAAGGCGAGCTCCTACGAGCAGTACTTC.

This clonotype was seen many times. The CDR3 sequence: CASSPGTGYTETQYF. The CDR3 DNA sequence: TGTGCCAGCAGTCCAGGGACAGGGTATACGGAGACCCAGTACTTC. The chain joins TRBV12-3 or TRBV12-4 to TRBJ2-5; 9 bases agree with TRBD1. The CDR3 is 15 residues long. The ends lost 5 bases at V and 5 bases at J; junction bases unmatched: 9.

The genes are TRBV6-2 or TRBV6-3 and TRBJ2-2, with 9 bases that match TRBD1. The CDR3 length is 22 residues. With V trimmed by 2 bases and J by 1 base, 20 bases remained unmatched. Germline CDR1 reads MNHEY; CDR2 reads SVGEGT. The CDR3 reads CASSYLIGPGQGSPQNTGELFF. CDR3 DNA sequence: TGTGCCAGCAGTTACCTCATTGGTCCGGGACAGGGATCGCCCCAGAACACCGGGGAGCTGTTTTTT.

This clonotype was seen many times. The junction shows a germline mismatch at one end, possibly a read error. The chain combines TRBV20-1 with TRBJ1-1; D gene uncertain. Germline V gene lookup returns CDR1 DFQATT and CDR2 SNEGSKA (reference sequence). This CDR3 contains 13 residues. The CDR3 DNA reads TGCAGTGCGAGAGACGGTTTATGGACTGAAGCTTTCTTT. Translating gives CSARDGLWTEAFF.